Described below is a single T cell receptor beta chain sequence and its context. This record belongs to a study of blood T cell repertoires in COVID-19. Study as a whole: The samples span acute and convalescent COVID-19 from the United States, Italy and Spain.

This CDR3 contains 18 residues. The germline CDR1 and CDR2 sequences are LNHDA and SQIVND (reference sequence). The trim removed 6 bases at V and 0 bases at J, leaving 6 bases unmatched. The data were produced by immunoSEQ multiplex PCR, yet TCRdb's version contains in-frame clones alone and is incomplete. Of under 350,000 clones in the sample, about nine tenths were seen once. Clinical history as reported by participants underpinned cohort assignment. The chain links TRBV19 to TRBJ2-6, with 12 bases that match TRBD1. The clonotype comes from a man between 25 and 39 years old who had recovered from COVID-19. Material for sequencing was PBMCs or T cells enriched from blood (not recorded which). CDR3 DNA sequence: TGTGCCAGTAGCGATGGGACAGGGGGCGTCTCTGGGGCCAACGTCCTGACTTTC. It encodes CASSDGTGGVSGANVLTF.